A single T cell receptor beta chain is shown here with its context. Its antigen is currently unknown. V lost 3 bases to trimming and J lost 2 bases, with 11 bases between them. The CDR3 runs 15 residues. Germline V CDR1 and CDR2: LNHDA, SQIVND (reference sequence). This sample stems from a study of tumor-infiltrating lymphocytes in localized non-small cell lung cancer. Assay: immunoSEQ multiplex PCR; the TCRdb copy retains only in-frame clones and omits some. The table shows 27,000 or so clones, with 75% to 90% occurring only once. Study results and caveats: Only some patients had TCR sequencing, depending on available tissue. No link was found between tumor T-cell fraction and recurrence-free survival.

The clonotype originates from a human donor with non-small cell lung cancer. The sample comprised lung tumor tissue. V and J are TRBV19 and TRBJ1-5; D might be TRBD1 (5 bases). CDR3 nucleotide sequence: TGTGCCAGTAGTATTCAGGGAAGGGGCAATCAGCCCCAGCATTTT. Translation: CASSIQGRGNQPQHF.